This T cell receptor (beta chain) was observed in a study of immune cell composition in non-small cell lung cancer (dated 2017 in TCRdb). Background on the whole study: Histologic subtype, mostly lung adenocarcinoma or squamous cell carcinoma, was determined with H&E together with p63, CK5, Napsin A and TTF-1 immunohistochemistry. Using Adaptive Biotechnologies, the researchers ran TCR-beta sequencing on about 32 paired NSCLC tumour and non-adjacent lung specimens, along with about two dozen tumour-only specimens. In supplementary cohort #1, which comprised around 11 lung adenocarcinoma cases, paired tumour/lung TCR-beta sequencing was performed and TIL populations were generated so that tumour reactivity could be assessed. The subtype comparisons left out a handful of tumour specimens with TCR-beta data because those specimens were rare histological subtypes. General conclusions and limits of the study: Tumour-associated clones >0.5% occurred in nearly half of NSCLC cases: around 32% of adenocarcinomas versus around 80% of squamous carcinomas. Significantly higher Top 10 clone scores and productive clonality were observed in lung squamous cell carcinoma than in lung adenocarcinoma tumours. Across ten or so adenocarcinoma cases, the maximal tumour-associated clone frequency showed a strong correlation with TIL tumour reactivity, but overall clonality showed no such correlation. The reactivity cohort was only approximately 11 cases, and tumour-reactive clones were not shown to share sequences with the dominant in vivo tumour-associated clones. Smoking pack-years did not significantly correlate with tumour TCR-beta clonality.

Genomic DNA was isolated with the QIAamp DNA kit from frozen aliquots of single-cell suspensions that had not been sorted. Tumour samples were surgically resected non-small cell lung cancer tissue. Tissues arrived within 2 hours of resection and were immediately processed into single-cell suspensions. Tissue was broken up mechanically, digested enzymatically with DNase I, collagenase I and hyaluronidase for 30 minutes at 37 degrees C, and then filtered and RBC-lysed. A two-step multiplex PCR was used to amplify TCR-beta CDR3 regions from genomic DNA, and Illumina-compatible adaptors were added in the second step. TCR-beta immunosequencing was carried out on an Illumina platform through the commercial immunoSEQ service. Under the source paper's analysis protocol: Two measures summarised the repertoires: productive clonality, and Top 10 Clones, meaning the percentage of T-cell templates coming from the ten most frequent sequences. Productive clonality ranged from 0 to 1, with 1 indicating a monoclonal population. Sequences comprising at least 0.1% of tumour T-cell templates but absent from matched non-adjacent lung were defined as tumour-associated clones and were identified via log10 scatter plots. Student's t-tests were used for two-group comparisons, ANOVA for comparisons across stages, and linear regression for relationships, with analyses done in GraphPad Prism7 and R. TCRdb obtained this table from immuneACCESS and retained in-frame rearrangements with V and J assigned. These tables miss some clones; where compared with another copy, unresolved V genes account for less than half of the shortfall, and the remainder is unexplained. The D gene and trimming were derived from the DNA, and the V and J assignments and clone size from that table. The sample table records about 2,900 clones; around 85% of these occur just once. Approximately 11% of the sample belongs to the ten largest clones.

CDR3 length: 14 amino acids, cysteine to phenylalanine. The only DNA kept is the CDR3, 42 bases in frame from the first base. Trimming accounts for 4 bases at V and 2 bases at J, while the number of junction bases matched to no gene is 5. In the germline V gene, CDR1 corresponds to SGDLS and CDR2 to YYNGEE. In regard to this clone: The antigen it binds to is not known. Base quality data are lacking; no much larger clone is found one base away.

These same records also appear under a second study, on CD4 T cells in lung cancer. The second study's authors report: The study screened blood T cells of NSCLC patients for responses to candidate mutation-encoded neoepitopes and isolated neoantigen-specific CD4+ T-cell clones and TCRs. Tumor and non-adjacent lung tissue came from a handful of patients undergoing curative-intent resections for stage I-III non-small cell lung cancer. Aged 60 to 69 when blood was donated, the resected patients, most of whom were former smokers, had either lung adenocarcinoma or squamous cell carcinoma. Before blood donation, treatments including platinum chemotherapy had been received by the patients, and nivolumab or pembrolizumab had been received by some of the patients. Some blood-derived responses might be explained by in vitro priming of naive T cells or cross-reactivity rather than by memory responses to the cancer. TCRB deep sequencing tracked the frequency of neoantigen-specific clonotypes in tumor resections, non-adjacent lung and cultured T-cell products. TCRB sequence data were analyzed with the kit provider's software, and tumor enrichment of clonotype templates was tested with Fisher's exact test.

The source is a human donor with non-small cell lung cancer. The rearranged segments are TRBV9 and TRBJ2-5; TRBD1 lines up with 7 middle nucleotides. Material: lung tumor tissue. The CDR3: CASSSRTGQETQYF. The sequence in DNA is TGTGCCAGCAGCTCACGGACAGGACAAGAGACCCAGTACTTC. When the CDR3 is completed using the reference TRBV9 and TRBJ2-5 genes on either side, the full variable domain is DSGVTQTPKHLITATGQRVTLRCSPRSGDLSVYWYQQSLDQGLQFLIQYYNGEERAKGNILERFSAQQFPDLHSELNLSSLELGDSALYFCASSSRTGQETQYFGPGTRLLVL.